This TCR beta chain was recorded in a study of blood T cell repertoires in COVID-19. Whole-study context: The samples span acute and convalescent COVID-19 from the United States, Italy and Spain.

Method: immunoSEQ multiplex PCR; TCRdb's copy keeps in-frame clones and lacks some. The sample contains about 270,000 clones, around nine tenths of which appear only once. Germline assignment: CDR1 SGDLS and CDR2 YYNGEE. J gave up 7 bases and V 1 base, and 6 bases lay outside the gene matches. The CDR3 has 14 amino acids. This clone was observed a single time. This TCR derives from a man in his forties who had recovered from COVID-19. The chain has TRBV9 and TRBJ2-7; 9 bases line up with TRBD2. Sequencing was carried out using peripheral blood. CDR3 in DNA: TGTGCCAGCAGCGTATCAGCGGGAGGTGATGAGCAGTACTTC. This gives the protein CASSVSAGGDEQYF.